Each of the 29 T cell receptor beta chains below was sequenced from the same sample in a study of control samples from healthy donors and cancer patients (dated by TCRdb to about 2020). Library preparation employed the immunoSEQ multiplex PCR assay. Held by TCRdb, this immuneACCESS table contains in-frame sequences only and omits some clones. Under half of the omission traces to an unresolved V gene where checked; the cause of the rest is unknown. This sample comprises fewer than 150,000 clones, approximately 90% of them detected only once. In total, the top ten clones hold roughly 8.7% of the sample. The specimen was blood. The origin of the receptors is a man aged 18 to 29 in good health.

The chain carries TRBV5-6 and TRBJ1-3, with a tentative D call TRBD1 (5 bases). V was clipped by 3 bases and J by 7 bases, with 14 bases between them. The length of the CDR3 is 14 residues. Per germline, CDR1 SGHDT and CDR2 YYEEEE. CDR3: CASSSPREGNTIYF. The CDR3 region has the DNA TGTGCCAGCAGCTCCCCCAGGGAAGGGAACACCATATATTTT. Full variable domain (rest looked up from reference TRBV5-6 and TRBJ1-3): DAGVTQSPTHLIKTRGQQVTLRCSPKSGHDTVSWYQQALGQGPQFIFQYYEEEERQRGNFPDRFSGHQFPNYSSELNVNALLLGDSALYLCASSSPREGNTIYFGEGSWLTVV.

This chain joins TRBV29-1 and TRBJ2-2; D is undetermined. The germline gives CDR1 SQVTM, CDR2 ANQGSEA. There are 12 residues in the CDR3. V dropped 2 bases and J dropped 6 bases, with 7 bases sitting between them. The CDR3 region is CSVESSPGELFF. CDR3 sequence (DNA): TGCAGCGTTGAAAGCAGTCCCGGGGAGCTGTTTTTT.

This clone was detected only a few times. The gene calls are TRBV3-1 (or the pseudogene TRBV3-2) and TRBJ2-2; TRBD2 agrees at 15 bases. With 4 bases clipped from V and 8 bases from J, the junction kept 5 bases outside the gene matches. Germline V gene data show CDR1 as LGHDT and CDR2 as YNNKEL (reference sequence). CDR3 length equals 16 residues. The CDR3 sequence is CASSPGTSGGRGELFF. The CDR3 DNA is TGTGCCAGCAGCCCTGGGACTAGCGGGGGGAGAGGGGAGCTGTTTTTT.

This clone was recorded once. The chain carries TRBV10-3 and TRBJ2-5; 7 nucleotides agree with TRBD1. The CDR3 runs 15 residues. After removal of 10 bases from V and 1 base from J, the junction contained 12 bases not matched to a gene. The germline gives CDR1 ENHRY, CDR2 SYGVKD. DNA for the CDR3: TGTGCCACAAGCCGGACAGGTAGCACCCAAGAGACCCAGTACTTC. Translation gives CATSRTGSTQETQYF.

The chain has TRBV5-1 and TRBJ1-6; tentative D call: TRBD1 (5 bases). V lost 0 bases and J lost 6, with 7 bases in between. The CDR3 sequence is 14 residues long. CDR1 SGHRS and CDR2 YFSETQ come from the germline V gene. The CDR3 loop reads CASSLGDRNSPLHF. As DNA, the CDR3 is TGCGCCAGCAGCTTGGGGGACCGTAATTCACCCCTCCACTTT.

The chain carries TRBV5-8 and TRBJ1-6; D gene unclear. V gave up 7 bases and J gave up 4 bases, with 15 bases separating them. The CDR3 is made up of 15 amino acids. Germline values: CDR1 SGHTS, CDR2 YDEGEE. The CDR3 DNA sequence: TGTGCCAGCGATAAAGGGCCCCCTTATAATTCACCCCTCCACTTT. Protein: CASDKGPPYNSPLHF.

The chain links TRBV9 to TRBJ2-1, with a weak D call TRBD1 (5 bases). The germline V and J ends were trimmed by 4 bases and 2 bases, with 16 bases remaining between them. From germline, CDR1 is SGDLS and CDR2 YYNGEE. This CDR3 spans 16 amino acids. CDR3 sequence (DNA): TGTGCCAGCAGCCCAGGGTTTTTTATCCCCTACAATGAGCAGTTCTTC. Translation: CASSPGFFIPYNEQFF.

The chain has TRBV2 and TRBJ2-2; 9 nucleotides line up with TRBD1. Germline CDR1 SNHLY, CDR2 FYNNEI. V gave up 11 bases and J gave up 4 bases; unmatched junction bases: 14. CDR3 length: 16 amino acids. This CDR3 is CAGARDRVISTGELFF. DNA for the CDR3: TGTGCCGGGGCTCGGGACAGGGTAATTTCCACCGGGGAGCTGTTTTTT.

This clone was observed a single time. J is TRBJ1-2 and V is TRBV5-4; D gene ambiguous. Germline CDR1 SGHNT, CDR2 YYREEE (reference sequence). This CDR3 contains 16 residues. The V gene lost 0 bases and the J gene lost 0 bases, with 12 bases spanning the gap. The CDR3 spells CASSLEAGRANYGYTF. The CDR3 DNA is TGTGCCAGCAGCTTGGAGGCAGGTCGAGCTAACTATGGCTACACCTTC.

This clone was counted once. V usage is TRBV30 and J usage is TRBJ1-1; D is unresolved. The CDR3 is 16 amino acids. Per germline, CDR1 GTSNPN and CDR2 SVGIG (reference sequence). Trimming removed 0 bases at V and 1 base at J, with 15 bases between. The DNA of the CDR3 is TGTGCCTGGAGTGTTGGAATTTCTGGGAGGAACACTGAAGCTTTCTTT. Translation: CAWSVGISGRNTEAFF. Combining the CDR3 with reference TRBV30 and TRBJ1-1 gives the whole variable domain SQTIHQWPATLVQPVGSPLSLECTVEGTSNPNLYWYRQAAGRGLQLLFYSVGIGQISSEVPQNLSASRPQDRQFILSSKKLLLSDSGFYLCAWSVGISGRNTEAFFGQGTRLTVV.

V usage is TRBV15 and J usage is TRBJ1-5; no clear D gene. With 0 bases removed from V and 0 bases from J, the gap between germline ends came to 6 bases. Germline assignment: CDR1 LNHNV and CDR2 YYDKDF (reference sequence). The CDR3 has 15 amino acids. CDR3: CATSRDSSSNQPQHF. CDR3 nucleotides: TGTGCCACCAGCAGAGATAGCAGTAGCAATCAGCCCCAGCATTTT.

This clone has a single count. The J gene is TRBJ2-5, the V gene TRBV11-1, with 8 nucleotides matching TRBD1. The trim removed 5 bases at V and 5 bases at J, leaving 7 bases unmatched. The CDR3 sequence is 14 residues long. Germline values: CDR1 SGHAT, CDR2 FQDESV (reference sequence). This CDR3 reads CASSTRQGRETQYF. The CDR3, as DNA: TGTGCCAGCAGCACCCGACAGGGGAGGGAGACCCAGTACTTC.

The chain links TRBV6-5 to TRBJ1-4; 7 bases fit TRBD1. The CDR3 consists of 15 residues. Trimming removed 6 bases from V and 6 bases from J; junction bases left unmatched: 10. Germline assignment: CDR1 MNHEY and CDR2 SVGAGI. The CDR3 DNA is TGTGCCAGCAGCCCCACGACAGGGAGGGATGAAAAACTGTTTTTT. Residues: CASSPTTGRDEKLFF.

The V gene is TRBV27, the J gene TRBJ2-3; the D gene is possibly TRBD1 (5 bases). The germline V and J ends were trimmed by 6 bases and 0 bases, with 13 bases remaining between them. CDR3 length: 15 amino acids. Germline V gene lookup returns CDR1 MNHEY and CDR2 SMNVEV (reference sequence). CDR3 protein: CASSLWGASTDTQYF. Written as DNA, the CDR3 is TGTGCCAGCAGCCTCTGGGGCGCGAGCACAGATACGCAGTATTTT.

The chain links TRBV6-5 to TRBJ1-2, with 7 positions matching TRBD1. The germline V gene encodes CDR1 MNHEY and CDR2 SVGAGI. J gave up 3 bases and V 6 bases, and 7 bases lay outside the gene matches. This CDR3 has 14 residues. The CDR3 DNA sequence: TGTGCCAGCAGCAGGGGGACTGCGGACTATGGCTACACCTTC. Its protein is CASSRGTADYGYTF.

This clone was seen a single time. This chain joins TRBV7-2 and TRBJ2-5; 11 nucleotides line up with TRBD1. CDR3 size: 14 residues. The J segment lost 5 bases and the V segment lost 6 bases, leaving 5 bases of the junction unmatched. Germline V lookup: CDR1 SGHTA, CDR2 FQGNSA. The CDR3 DNA sequence: TGTGCCAGCAGACGGACAGGGGGCGGCGAGACCCAGTACTTC. Its protein is CASRRTGGGETQYF.

V gene TRBV18 combines with J gene TRBJ1-2, with a possible D match to TRBD1 (5 bases). Germline CDR1 reads KGHSH; CDR2 reads LQKENI. V dropped 2 bases and J dropped 5 bases, with 9 bases sitting between them. The CDR3 runs 13 residues. The CDR3 protein is CASSPGGEYGYTF. CDR3 sequence (DNA): TGTGCCAGCTCACCAGGGGGGGAATATGGCTACACCTTC.

The chain has TRBV10-1 and TRBJ1-2; the D is unclear. The CDR3 consists of 12 residues. Trimming shortened V by 3 bases and J by 3 bases, and 5 bases separated the two germline ends. Per the germline V gene, CDR1 is WNHNN and CDR2 is SYGVQD (reference sequence). The CDR3 protein is CASSDGDYGYTF. The CDR3 DNA follows: TGCGCCAGCAGTGACGGAGACTATGGCTACACCTTC.

The chain employs TRBV19 and TRBJ2-5; 8 bases fit TRBD2. The CDR3 totals 15 residues. Germline CDR1 and CDR2: LNHDA and SQIVND (reference sequence). J lost 3 bases, V lost 6 bases, and 9 bases had no gene match. The CDR3 sequence: CASSRTGLGKETQYF. The CDR3 DNA sequence: TGTGCCAGTAGCCGCACGGGACTAGGAAAAGAGACCCAGTACTTC.

The chain uses TRBV10-1 and TRBJ1-2, with unresolved D. Germline loops: CDR1 WNHNN, CDR2 SYGVQD (reference sequence). The CDR3 has 13 residues. Trimming removed 8 bases from V and 7 bases from J, with 17 bases in between. CDR3 bases: TGCGCCAGCTCCTTGACTAGGGCGGGTGGCTACACCTTC. Translated: CASSLTRAGGYTF.

This clone rates as medium-sized. This chain uses TRBV29-1 with TRBJ1-2, with D possibly TRBD1 on 5 matching bases. Germline CDR1 is SQVTM and CDR2 is ANQGSEA. Trimming cost V 7 bases and J 4 bases, with 22 bases left between them. There are 15 residues in the CDR3. CDR3 DNA: TGCAGCGCGGATTTGGGTGGGGGTCTGTTCTATGGCTACACCTTC. It translates to CSADLGGGLFYGYTF.

Only one count was recorded for this clone. The chain carries TRBV24-1 and TRBJ2-5, with 9 bases identical to TRBD2. V shed 6 bases and J 0 bases; nucleotides not matched to a gene: 4. Germline CDR1 and CDR2: KGHDR and SFDVKD. The CDR3 length is 15 residues. The CDR3 reads CATSQASGDQETQYF. CDR3 sequence (DNA): TGTGCCACCAGTCAGGCTAGCGGGGACCAAGAGACCCAGTACTTC.

Only a few counts were recorded for this clone. The J gene is TRBJ1-1, the V gene TRBV6-4, with D possibly TRBD1 on 6 matching bases. Germline CDR1 MRHNA, CDR2 SNTAGT. The V end lost 6 bases, the J end lost 0 bases, and 8 bases lay between the germline ends. The CDR3 length is 13 residues. CDR3 residues: CASRQGLNTEAFF. CDR3 coding DNA: TGTGCCAGCAGGCAGGGGTTGAACACTGAAGCTTTCTTT.

This sequence joins TRBV2 and TRBJ1-5; TRBD1 aligns across 8 bases. Per the germline V gene, CDR1 is SNHLY and CDR2 is FYNNEI. Trimming at V came to 6 bases and at J to 7 bases, leaving 2 bases not matched to a gene. This CDR3 has 12 amino acids. The CDR3 nucleotides read TGTGCCAGCAGGGACAGGGCCCAGCCCCAGCATTTT. Translated: CASRDRAQPQHF.

The rearrangement joins TRBV2 to TRBJ1-2; the match to TRBD1 covers 9 bases. Losses at the gene ends were 7 bases for V and 7 bases for J; bases not matched to a gene: 13. Germline V lookup: CDR1 SNHLY, CDR2 FYNNEI. The CDR3 covers 15 residues. CDR3 sequence: CASTSSEGQGIGYTF. The DNA for the CDR3 is TGTGCCAGCACATCCTCGGAGGGACAGGGAATTGGCTACACCTTC.

The chain links TRBV10-3 to TRBJ1-5, with unresolved D. The germline gives CDR1 ENHRY, CDR2 SYGVKD. This CDR3 is 17 amino acids long. With 3 bases removed from V and 0 bases from J, the gap between germline ends came to 15 bases. CDR3: CAISDPLPLGSNQPQHF. DNA of the CDR3: TGTGCCATCAGTGATCCCCTCCCTTTGGGTAGCAATCAGCCCCAGCATTTT.

V and J are TRBV9 and TRBJ1-2; tentative D call: TRBD1 (6 bases). V lost 1 base, J lost 8 bases, and 21 bases lay in between. This CDR3 is built from 16 residues. From germline, CDR1 is SGDLS and CDR2 YYNGEE. The CDR3 DNA follows: TGTGCCAGCAGCGTATCTCTCGGAGGGGGGTTGGGCGGCTACACCTTC. This codes for CASSVSLGGGLGGYTF.

This chain joins TRBV18 and TRBJ2-7; D not certain. CDR1 is KGHSH, CDR2 LQKENI, per germline. With 0 bases removed from V and 5 bases from J, the gap between germline ends came to 5 bases. The CDR3 sequence is 12 residues long. The CDR3 spells CASSPPGHEQYF. CDR3 DNA sequence: TGTGCCAGCTCACCACCGGGCCACGAGCAGTACTTC.

V and J are TRBV11-2 and TRBJ1-1; D is ambiguous. Germline V gene data show CDR1 as SGHAT and CDR2 as FQNNGV. This CDR3 contains 13 residues. V lost 0 bases, J lost 3 bases, and 5 bases lay in between. The CDR3 DNA reads TGTGCCAGCAGCTTAGATCGGTACACTGAAGCTTTCTTT. Protein: CASSLDRYTEAFF.